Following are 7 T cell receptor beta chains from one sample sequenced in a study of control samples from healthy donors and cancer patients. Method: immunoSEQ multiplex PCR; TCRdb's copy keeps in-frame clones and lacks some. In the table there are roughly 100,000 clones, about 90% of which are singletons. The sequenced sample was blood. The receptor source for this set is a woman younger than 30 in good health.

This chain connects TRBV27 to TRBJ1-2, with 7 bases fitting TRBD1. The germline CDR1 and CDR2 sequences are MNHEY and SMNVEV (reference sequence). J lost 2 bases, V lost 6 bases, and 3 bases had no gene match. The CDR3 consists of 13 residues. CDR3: CASRLTGNYGYTF. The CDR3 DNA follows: TGTGCCAGCAGGTTGACAGGGAACTATGGCTACACCTTC.

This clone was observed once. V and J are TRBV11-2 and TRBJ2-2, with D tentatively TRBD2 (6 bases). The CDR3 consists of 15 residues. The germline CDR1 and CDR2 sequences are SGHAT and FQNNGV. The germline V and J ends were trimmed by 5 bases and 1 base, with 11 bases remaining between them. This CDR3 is CASSQGLLNTGELFF. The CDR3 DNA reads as TGTGCCAGCAGCCAGGGACTCTTGAACACCGGGGAGCTGTTTTTT.

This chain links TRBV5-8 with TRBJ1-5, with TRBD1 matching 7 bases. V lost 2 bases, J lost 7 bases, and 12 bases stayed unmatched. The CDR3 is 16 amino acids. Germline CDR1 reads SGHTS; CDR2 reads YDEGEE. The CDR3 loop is CASSLGLVGGRQPQHF. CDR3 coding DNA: TGTGCCAGCAGCTTAGGTTTGGTAGGGGGCCGACAGCCCCAGCATTTT.

The CDR3 sequence is CASSQDRGFITEAFF. DNA for the CDR3: TGCGCCAGCAGCCAAGATCGGGGATTTATCACTGAAGCTTTCTTT. The chain links TRBV4-1 to TRBJ1-1, with D uncertain. V dropped 0 bases and J dropped 4 bases, with 12 bases sitting between them. Germline CDR1 reads MGHRA; CDR2 reads YSYEKL. The CDR3 contains 15 residues.

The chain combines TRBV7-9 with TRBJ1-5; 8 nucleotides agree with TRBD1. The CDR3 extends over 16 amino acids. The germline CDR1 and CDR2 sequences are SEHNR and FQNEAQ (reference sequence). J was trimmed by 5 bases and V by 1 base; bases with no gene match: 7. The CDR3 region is CASSLGETGAYQPQHF. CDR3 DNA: TGTGCCAGCAGCTTAGGGGAGACAGGGGCGTATCAGCCCCAGCATTTT.

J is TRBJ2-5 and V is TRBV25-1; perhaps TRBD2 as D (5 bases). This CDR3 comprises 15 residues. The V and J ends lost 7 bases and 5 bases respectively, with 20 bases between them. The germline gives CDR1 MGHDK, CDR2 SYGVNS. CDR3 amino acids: CASILRFPSGETQYF. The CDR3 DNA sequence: TGTGCCAGCATCCTAAGGTTCCCCTCGGGGGAGACCCAGTACTTC.

The CDR3 spells CASSSNSGGTDTQYF. CDR3 DNA: TGTGCCAGCAGCTCCAATAGCGGGGGCACAGATACGCAGTATTTT. The chain employs TRBV7-8 and TRBJ2-3; 8 bases line up with TRBD2. With V trimmed by 4 bases and J by 1 base, 4 bases remained unmatched. Per germline, CDR1 SGHVS and CDR2 FQNEAQ. The CDR3 spans 15 residues. Supplemented by reference TRBV7-8 and TRBJ2-3, the full variable domain reads GAGVSQSPRYKVAKRGQDVALRCDPISGHVSLFWYQQALGQGPEFLTYFQNEAQLDKSGLPSDRFFAERPEGSVSTLKIQRTQQEDSAVYLCASSSNSGGTDTQYFGPGTRLTVL.